One T cell receptor beta chain is described in this entry. Patients were ruled out by autoimmune disease history or systemic immunosuppression. This CDR3 has 15 amino acids. Trimming took 5 bases from V and 2 from J; bases not matched to a gene: 4. Germline V gene sequence: CDR1 SGHTA, CDR2 FQGTGA. This entry is derived from a study of OX40 agonist ivuxolimab in advanced cancers. Data came from immunoSEQ multiplex PCR; TCRdb stores just in-frame clones and leaves some out. The repertoire holds more than 85,000 clones, roughly nine tenths seen once, with around 0.32% in the top ten. The chain employs TRBV7-3 and TRBJ2-7; the match to TRBD2 covers 12 bases. The specimen was CD4+ or CD8+ T cells sorted from blood, collected in a trial of the OX40 agonist ivuxolimab. This TCR came from an adult with an advanced solid tumor such as melanoma, head and neck, liver or kidney cancer. The CDR3 reads CASSLGLAGPYEQYF. The CDR3 DNA reads TGTGCCAGCAGCCTCGGACTAGCGGGACCCTACGAGCAGTACTTC.